Following are 16 T cell receptor beta chains from one sample sequenced in a study of blood T cell repertoires in COVID-19. Clones were sequenced by immunoSEQ multiplex PCR, and TCRdb holds only the in-frame ones, with some missing. Counted here are around 170,000 clones, approximately 78% occurring once; the ten biggest clones make up approximately 12%. Sequenced sample: peripheral blood. The receptor set was obtained from a woman older than 75 with COVID-19, enrolled during active disease.

The chain links TRBV29-1 to TRBJ1-2, with TRBD1 identical over 7 bases. CDR1 and CDR2 (germline): SQVTM, ANQGSEA. CDR3 length: 13 amino acids. V dropped 4 bases and J dropped 6; count of bases not matched to a gene: 8. CDR3 region: CSVGQGRTDGYTF. In DNA form, the CDR3 reads TGCAGCGTTGGACAGGGTAGGACTGATGGCTACACCTTC.

This clone showed up just a few times. The V call is TRBV19, the J call TRBJ1-3; D not certain. Trimming removed 10 bases at V and 3 bases at J, with 13 bases between. The CDR3 is 13 residues long. Germline CDR1 LNHDA, CDR2 SQIVND (reference sequence). The CDR3 here is CATTRYNGNTIYF. Written as DNA, the CDR3 is TGTGCCACTACCAGGTATAATGGAAACACCATATATTTT.

V and J are TRBV6-5 and TRBJ2-7; D is possibly TRBD1 (8 bases). Germline V gene sequence: CDR1 MNHEY, CDR2 SVGAGI. This CDR3 has 14 residues. Trimming shortened V by 7 bases and J by 4 bases, and 17 bases separated the two germline ends. CDR3 in amino acids: CASNPTGGEYEQYF. The CDR3 bases are TGTGCCAGCAACCCCACAGGGGGGGAATACGAGCAGTACTTC.

The V and J genes are TRBV28 and TRBJ2-7, with D maybe TRBD2 (5 bases). The CDR3 length is 11 residues. Germline-derived CDR1 and CDR2 are MDHEN and SYDVKM. With 5 bases removed from V and 5 bases from J, the gap between germline ends came to 7 bases. In nucleotides, the CDR3 is TGTGCCAGCAGTCGGGGTAACGAGCAGTACTTC. Its translation is CASSRGNEQYF. Using reference TRBV28 and TRBJ2-7 for the parts outside the CDR3, the full variable domain is DVKVTQSSRYLVKRTGEKVFLECVQDMDHENMFWYRQDPGLGLRLIYFSYDVKMKEKGDIPEGYSVSREKKERFSLILESASTNQTSMYLCASSRGNEQYFGPGTRLTVT.

This clone was seen once. The rearrangement joins TRBV7-9 to TRBJ2-3; D might be TRBD2 (5 bases). The CDR3 covers 13 residues. CDR1 is SEHNR, CDR2 FQNEAQ, per germline (reference sequence). V was shortened by 3 bases and J by 3 bases, with 7 bases between the two germline ends. Here the CDR3 reads CASSFGDTDTQYF. The CDR3 bases are TGTGCCAGCAGCTTCGGGGATACAGATACGCAGTATTTT.

The genes are TRBV5-5 and TRBJ2-1; TRBD1 agrees at 8 bases. Trimming cost V 2 bases and J 0 bases; bases outside gene matches: 4. The CDR3 spans 16 residues. The germline CDR1 and CDR2 sequences are SGHKS and YYEKEE (reference sequence). The CDR3 reads CASSFTGGLSYNEQFF. CDR3 DNA sequence: TGTGCCAGCAGCTTCACAGGGGGTCTCTCCTACAATGAGCAGTTCTTC.

The chain uses TRBV19 and TRBJ1-5; D call uncertain. With 3 bases removed from V and 4 bases from J, the gap between germline ends came to 10 bases. Germline V CDR1 and CDR2: LNHDA, SQIVND (reference sequence). The CDR3 covers 14 residues. CDR3 region: CASSIEAENQPQHF. Here the CDR3 DNA reads TGTGCCAGTAGTATTGAGGCCGAAAATCAGCCCCAGCATTTT.

V is TRBV19 and J is TRBJ1-3, with D perhaps matching TRBD1 (6 bases). V lost 6 bases to trimming and J lost 4 bases, with 13 bases between them. The CDR3 has 14 amino acids. Germline-derived CDR1 and CDR2 are LNHDA and SQIVND (reference sequence). Here the CDR3 DNA reads TGTGCCAGTAGCCACTTTGGACAGGGAAACACCATATATTTT. Its protein product is CASSHFGQGNTIYF.

The chain employs TRBV6-4 and TRBJ2-2, with TRBD1 as a possible D gene (6 bases). Germline V gene sequence: CDR1 MRHNA, CDR2 SNTAGT. Between the trimmed V and J ends, which lost 0 bases and 4 bases, there was a span of 9 bases. The CDR3 extends over 15 amino acids. This CDR3 reads CASSDSEGGTGELFF. The DNA of the CDR3 is TGTGCCAGCAGTGACTCGGAAGGGGGCACCGGGGAGCTGTTTTTT.

The chain carries TRBV30 and TRBJ2-2; D unclear. Trimming pared 0 bases from V and 5 bases from J, leaving 4 bases between. This CDR3 is built from 12 residues. Per germline, CDR1 GTSNPN and CDR2 SVGIG (reference sequence). The CDR3 DNA reads as TGTGCCTGGAGTGTACAAACCGGGGAGCTGTTTTTT. Translating it yields CAWSVQTGELFF.

The gene calls are TRBV7-2 and TRBJ2-1; D ambiguous. CDR3 size: 12 residues. The germline gives CDR1 SGHTA, CDR2 FQGNSA. V lost 6 bases and J lost 10, with 13 bases in between. In nucleotides, the CDR3 is TGTGCCAGCAGTTCATTGACTTGGGAGCAGTTCTTC. Translation: CASSSLTWEQFF.

This rearrangement joins TRBV4-2 to TRBJ2-1; 11 bases agree with TRBD2. CDR1 LGHNA and CDR2 YNFKEQ come from the germline V gene. The junction had 20 bases not matched to a gene; V was cut back by 1 base and J by 6 bases. The CDR3 totals 21 residues. CDR3 sequence: CASSQGSLTSGNQERANEQFF. DNA for the CDR3: TGTGCCAGCAGCCAAGGTTCTCTGACTAGCGGGAACCAGGAACGGGCCAATGAGCAGTTCTTC.

The V call is TRBV12-3 or TRBV12-4, the J call TRBJ1-1, with D uncertain. The CDR3 runs to 13 residues. The germline V and J ends were trimmed by 2 bases and 5 bases, with 9 bases remaining between them. The chain's CDR3 is CASSLMAGTEAFF. CDR3 sequence (DNA): TGTGCCAGCAGTTTAATGGCAGGAACTGAAGCTTTCTTT.

This sequence joins TRBV9 and TRBJ2-3, with 11 bases aligning to TRBD2. CDR1 is SGDLS and CDR2 is YYNGEE in the germline V gene. V was pared by 4 bases and J by 0 bases, with 10 bases of the junction left unmatched. This CDR3 is built from 18 residues. Here the CDR3 DNA reads TGTGCCAGCAGCCGTTTCAAGACTAGCGGGGTTAGCACAGATACGCAGTATTTT. Residues: CASSRFKTSGVSTDTQYF.

In its sample, this clone was seen a few times. The CDR3 protein is CASSFGLLTDTQYF. DNA for the CDR3: TGTGCCAGCAGCTTTGGACTACTCACAGATACGCAGTATTTT. The chain links TRBV7-3 to TRBJ2-3, with D maybe TRBD2 (6 bases). Germline V gene sequence: CDR1 SGHTA, CDR2 FQGTGA. V shed 3 bases and J shed 2 bases, with 9 bases lying between them. The length of the CDR3 is 14 residues.

The sample holds a few counts of this clone. The chain employs TRBV5-1 and TRBJ2-1; 15 bases match TRBD2. V lost 3 bases and J lost 8; bases outside the gene matches: 6. The length of the CDR3 is 16 residues. Germline assignment: CDR1 SGHRS and CDR2 YFSETQ. CDR3 sequence reads: CASSWRTSGGAHEQFF. CDR3 DNA: TGCGCCAGCAGCTGGAGGACTAGCGGGGGGGCCCATGAGCAGTTCTTC.